Following are 13 T cell receptor beta chains from one sample sequenced in a study of T cell repertoires in cytomegalovirus infection. TCRdb ran MiXCR on the reads and lists one entry per CDR3 protein. The sample includes roughly 700,000 distinct CDR3 sequences, around 32% of them seen just once. No antigen has been assigned to these receptors. The specimen was cultured PBMCs, collected from culture after CMV antigen stimulation. The receptors here all came from a human donor in good health (CMV status not recorded). Some clones in this sample may be carry-over from other donors' samples.

This clonotype turned up a few times. The genes are TRBV5-1 and TRBJ2-2; D call uncertain. The ends were cut back, 5 bases at V and 0 bases at J, with 8 bases in the middle. The CDR3 runs 14 residues. Per the germline V gene, CDR1 is SGHRS and CDR2 is YFSETQ. CDR3 in DNA: TGCGCCAGCAGATTTGACACGAACACCGGGGAGCTGTTTTTT. It translates to CASRFDTNTGELFF. Together with reference TRBV5-1 and TRBJ2-2, the CDR3 gives the full variable domain: KAGVTQTPRYLIKTRGQQVTLSCSPISGHRSVSWYQQTPGQGLQFLFEYFSETQRNKGNFPGRFSGRQFSNSRSEMNVSTLELGDSALYLCASRFDTNTGELFFGEGSRLTVL.

The chain joins TRBV15 to TRBJ2-1; a weak D match, TRBD1 (5 bases). There are 14 residues in the CDR3. Germline CDR1 is LNHNV and CDR2 is YYDKDF (reference sequence). Trimming left V 5 bases short and J 5 bases short, with 13 bases between. The CDR3 spells CATSFAGPNNEQFF. CDR3 coding DNA: TGTGCCACCAGCTTCGCAGGGCCAAACAATGAGCAGTTCTTC. Complete variable domain (other parts from reference TRBV15 and TRBJ2-1): DAMVIQNPRYQVTQFGKPVTLSCSQTLNHNVMYWYQQKSSQAPKLLFHYYDKDFNNEADTPDNFQSRRPNTSFCFLDIRSPGLGDTAMYLCATSFAGPNNEQFFGPGTRLTVL.

Many counts were recorded for this clonotype. V and J are TRBV12-3 or TRBV12-4 and TRBJ1-6, with 9 bases aligning to TRBD1. This CDR3 is built from 15 residues. V gave up 6 bases and J gave up 7 bases; unmatched junction bases: 7. The CDR3 nucleotides read TGTGCCAGCAGCCAACGGACAGGGGTCAATTCACCCCTCCACTTT. This codes for CASSQRTGVNSPLHF.

In this sample, this clonotype turned up a few times. The rearrangement joins TRBV10-3 to TRBJ2-5, with D hard to call. The V gene's germline CDR1 is ENHRY and CDR2 SYGVKD. Trimming took off 0 bases at V and 1 base at J, with 9 bases between the two ends. This CDR3 has 15 residues. The CDR3 is CAISESARLQETQYF. DNA of the CDR3: TGTGCCATCAGTGAGTCGGCCAGACTCCAAGAGACCCAGTACTTC.

This clonotype was detected only a few times. The rearrangement links TRBV12-3 or TRBV12-4 to TRBJ1-3; 8 bases align to TRBD1. This CDR3 spans 16 amino acids. V shed 6 bases and J 2 bases; nucleotides not matched to a gene: 9. CDR3 in amino acids: CASRGDRLMAGNTIYF. CDR3 in DNA: TGTGCCAGCAGGGGGGACAGGTTGATGGCTGGAAACACCATATATTTT.

The V gene is TRBV10-3, the J gene TRBJ2-3; D not certain. Trimming took 6 bases from V and 4 from J, leaving 8 bases between them. CDR1 is ENHRY and CDR2 is SYGVKD in the germline V gene. The CDR3 spans 12 residues. CDR3 sequence reads: CAIRAIADTQYF. The CDR3 nucleotides read TGTGCCATCAGGGCAATCGCAGATACGCAGTATTTT.

This clonotype has a count of ten or more. One junction end disagrees with the germline gene, perhaps due to a read error. The chain recombines TRBV7-9 with TRBJ1-1; unclear D gene. This CDR3 has 13 residues. Per the germline V gene, CDR1 is SEHNR and CDR2 is FQNEAQ (reference sequence). As DNA, the CDR3 is TGTGCCAGCAGTTTAGGTGTGGACACTGAAGCTTTCTTT. Residues: CASSLGVDTEAFF. Supplemented by reference TRBV7-9 and TRBJ1-1, the full variable domain reads DTGVSQNPRHKITKRGQNVTFRCDPISEHNRLYWYRQTLGQGPEFLTYFQNEAQLEKSRLLSDRFSAERPKGSFSTLEIQRTEQGDSAMYLCASSLGVDTEAFFGQGTRLTVV.

This chain uses TRBV24-1 with TRBJ2-1; 12 bases fit TRBD1. The germline V gene has CDR1 KGHDR and CDR2 SFDVKD. CDR3 length: 16 residues. J lost 4 bases, V lost 4 bases, and 4 bases had no gene match. The CDR3 reads CATSETGQGAYNEQFF. CDR3 in DNA: TGTGCCACCAGTGAGACGGGACAGGGGGCATACAATGAGCAGTTCTTC.

This clonotype was picked up a small number of times. The rearrangement links TRBV11-2 to TRBJ2-7; 10 bases line up with TRBD2. The CDR3 sequence is 15 residues long. Germline values: CDR1 SGHAT, CDR2 FQNNGV. Germline trimming cut 5 bases from V and 7 bases from J; bases unmatched to any gene: 11. CDR3 coding DNA: TGTGCCAGCAGCCCTGAGCTAGCGGGGGTGAGGGAGCAGTACTTC. Translating gives CASSPELAGVREQYF.

The chain is built from TRBV5-1 and TRBJ2-2, with D hard to call. Deletions cut 1 base from V and 7 bases from J, with 17 bases between. CDR1 is SGHRS and CDR2 is YFSETQ in the germline V gene. The CDR3 is 16 residues long. CDR3 residues: CASSLTRVPKGGELFF. The CDR3 nucleotides read TGCGCCAGCAGCTTGACGCGCGTCCCGAAGGGCGGGGAGCTGTTTTTT. The whole variable domain, remainder taken from reference TRBV5-1 and TRBJ2-2, is KAGVTQTPRYLIKTRGQQVTLSCSPISGHRSVSWYQQTPGQGLQFLFEYFSETQRNKGNFPGRFSGRQFSNSRSEMNVSTLELGDSALYLCASSLTRVPKGGELFFGEGSRLTVL.

This chain connects TRBV6-6 to TRBJ2-2; no reliable D call. This CDR3 has 15 amino acids. V dropped 6 bases and J dropped 1 base, with 12 bases sitting between them. Per germline, CDR1 MNHNY and CDR2 SVGAGI (reference sequence). The CDR3 DNA sequence: TGTGCCAGCAGCCTTGACGGACGGAACACCGGGGAGCTGTTTTTT. This codes for CASSLDGRNTGELFF.

This clonotype was seen more than once but under ten times. The chain employs TRBV12-3 or TRBV12-4 and TRBJ1-6; 8 bases are shared with TRBD1. This CDR3 is built from 13 residues. V shed 6 bases, J shed 9 bases, and the junction held 4 bases outside the gene matches. This chain's CDR3 is CASSTGTGSPLHF. In DNA form, the CDR3 reads TGTGCCAGCAGCACCGGGACAGGTTCACCCCTCCACTTT.

The rearrangement joins TRBV2 to TRBJ2-7, with D possibly TRBD2 on 6 matching bases. Looked up from germline, CDR1 is SNHLY and CDR2 is FYNNEI. The CDR3 totals 13 residues. V lost 8 bases and J lost 0, with 11 bases in between. CDR3 sequence reads: CASSRGFSYEQYF. The CDR3 nucleotides read TGTGCCAGCTCGCGGGGCTTCTCCTACGAGCAGTACTTC.